These 10 T cell receptor beta chains were all obtained from the same sample, sequenced in a study of metastatic and nonmetastatic thyroid tumors. TCRdb reprocessed the PCR reads using MiXCR. Among about 41,000 clones listed, around 10% were seen once. Not a single patient had been given any form of treatment at any point before undergoing thyroid surgery. The specimen sequenced was blood. The receptors come from a female donor with papillary thyroid cancer or a benign thyroid nodule (not recorded which). Some clones in this sample may be carry-over from other donors' samples.

There are many counts of this clone. The chain carries TRBV19 and TRBJ2-3; TRBD2 matches at 7 bases. The ends lost 4 bases at V and 6 bases at J; junction bases unmatched: 10. Germline V CDR1 and CDR2: LNHDA, SQIVND (reference sequence). The CDR3 totals 15 residues. The DNA for the CDR3 is TGTGCCAGTAGTACCCCCCCGGGGGGACGGGATACGCAGTATTTT. Translating it yields CASSTPPGGRDTQYF.

Worth noting for this clone: An end of the junction does not agree with germline; a read error may underlie this. Other DNA sequences within the sample encode an identical CDR3. The chain carries TRBV18 and TRBJ2-3; D uncertain. This CDR3 comprises 15 residues. CDR1 and CDR2 (germline): KGHSH, LQKENI. The CDR3 region is CASSPPVISTDTQYF. The CDR3, as DNA: TGTGCCAGCTCACCACCGGTTATCAGCACTGATACGCAGTATTTT.

This clone has ten or more counts. As DNA, the CDR3 is TGTGCCAGCAGCTCCCCGGGGGGTTCCTACGAGCAGTACTTC. The encoded protein is CASSSPGGSYEQYF. V and J are TRBV11-3 and TRBJ2-7; TRBD2 aligns across 7 bases. V lost 4 bases and J lost 1; bases outside the gene matches: 4. Germline lookup yields CDR1 SGHNT and CDR2 YENEEA. This CDR3 is built from 14 residues.

This clone was recorded at least ten times. The rearrangement uses TRBV19 and TRBJ2-1, with D possibly being TRBD1 (5 bases). This CDR3 is 15 amino acids long. Trimming removed 5 bases from V and 2 bases from J, with 13 bases in between. Per the germline V gene, CDR1 is LNHDA and CDR2 is SQIVND (reference sequence). The DNA of the CDR3 is TGTGCCAGTAGTGTTAGACAGTACCCCTACAATGAGCAGTTCTTC. It is translated as CASSVRQYPYNEQFF.

This clone was recorded at least ten times. This chain connects TRBV7-9 to TRBJ2-5, with D perhaps TRBD2 (6 bases). The germline V gene encodes CDR1 SEHNR and CDR2 FQNEAQ (reference sequence). This CDR3 is 12 amino acids long. With 8 bases removed from V and 5 bases from J, the gap between germline ends came to 12 bases. CDR3 nucleotides: TGTGCCAGCCGGGGGATTGGGGAGACCCAGTACTTC. Translating gives CASRGIGETQYF.

There are many counts of this clone. The CDR3 loop reads CASSQGTTDYEQYF. DNA for the CDR3: TGTGCCAGCAGCCAAGGGACGACGGACTACGAGCAGTACTTC. This chain links TRBV3-1 with TRBJ2-7; unclear D gene. CDR1 and CDR2 (germline): LGHDT, YNNKEL (reference sequence). The CDR3 consists of 14 residues. V dropped 1 base and J dropped 3 bases, with 10 bases sitting between them.

This clone has ten or more counts. The chain carries TRBV6-6 and TRBJ1-1; D is ambiguous. CDR1 is MNHNY, CDR2 SVGAGI, per germline (reference sequence). V gave up 2 bases and J gave up 6 bases, with 16 bases separating them. The CDR3 runs to 15 residues. CDR3 DNA: TGTGCCAGCAGTTACGTTTCACCCGAGGGTCCTGAAGCTTTCTTT. It codes for CASSYVSPEGPEAFF.

This clone has only a few counts. This chain uses TRBV6-1 with TRBJ1-5; 11 nucleotides align to TRBD1. This CDR3 is built from 14 residues. V was clipped by 6 bases and J by 7 bases; unmatched bases: 5. CDR1 is MNHNS, CDR2 SASEGT, per germline. The CDR3: CASRQGQGGQPQHF. CDR3 nucleotides: TGTGCCAGCAGACAGGGACAGGGGGGACAGCCCCAGCATTTT.

This clone was found a few times. A much larger clone differs by one base, so this may be a read error. The CDR3 DNA reads TGTGCCAGCTCACCACCGGGGTATAGCAATCAGTCCCAGCATTTT. As protein: CASSPPGYSNQSQHF. The chain carries TRBV18 and TRBJ1-5; D not resolved. Germline CDR1 is KGHSH and CDR2 is LQKENI. The CDR3 is made up of 15 amino acids.

This clone was detected a few times. The chain combines TRBV6-4 with TRBJ2-2; 11 nucleotides match TRBD1. Germline trimming cut 4 bases from V and 5 bases from J; bases unmatched to any gene: 6. There are 16 residues in the CDR3. Germline-derived CDR1 and CDR2 are MRHNA and SNTAGT. The CDR3 nucleotides are TGTGCCAGCAGTGCAACCGGGACAGGGGGTACCGGGGAGCTGTTTTTT. Amino acid sequence: CASSATGTGGTGELFF.